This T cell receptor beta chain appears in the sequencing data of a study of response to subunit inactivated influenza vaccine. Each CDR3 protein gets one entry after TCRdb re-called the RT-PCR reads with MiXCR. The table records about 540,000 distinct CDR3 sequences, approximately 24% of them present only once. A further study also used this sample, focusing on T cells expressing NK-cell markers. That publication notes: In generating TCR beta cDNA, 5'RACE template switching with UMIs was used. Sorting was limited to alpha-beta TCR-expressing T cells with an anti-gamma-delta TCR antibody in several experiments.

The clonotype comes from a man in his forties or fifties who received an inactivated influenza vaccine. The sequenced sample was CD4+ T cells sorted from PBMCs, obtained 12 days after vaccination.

The CDR3 reads CASTRGTNEQFF. The DNA of the CDR3 is TGTGCCAGCACCCGGGGGACCAATGAGCAGTTCTTC. The chain joins TRBV28 to TRBJ2-1; D may be TRBD2 (6 bases). Germline CDR1 MDHEN, CDR2 SYDVKM. The CDR3 has 12 amino acids. Trimming took off 7 bases at V and 6 bases at J, with 10 bases between the two ends.